This T cell receptor beta chain is from a study of T cell clones after liver transplantation. Repertoires were generated with immunoSEQ multiplex PCR, while TCRdb's copy carries only in-frame clones and drops some. Of tens of thousands of clones in the sample, around three quarters were seen once. The V and J ends lost 2 bases and 4 bases, in that order; junction bases with no gene match: 2. Germline-derived CDR1 and CDR2 are SGHTA and FQGNSA. CDR3 size: 15 residues. This clone was found many times. Its antigen is unknown. The study's findings and limits: In 5 of 8 subjects, circulating graft-donor-reactive CD4 TCRbeta sequences fell significantly after transplant.

This TCR was recovered from a human patient who received a liver transplant. Some T cells may be the graft donor's. The chain couples TRBV7-2 to TRBJ2-2; TRBD2 agrees at 9 bases. Sequenced here: CD4+ T cells from blood, sampled at the approximately 16-month timepoint. The CDR3 protein is CASSLMTSGTGELFF. The CDR3 nucleotides are TGTGCCAGCAGCTTAATGACTAGCGGCACCGGGGAGCTGTTTTTT.